This entry is about one TCR beta chain. These data belong to a study of Ad26.COV2.S vaccination and SARS-CoV-2 variants. Study summary: Vaccine-arm donor from the placebo-controlled COV1001 Ad26.COV2.S trial. In the study, Ad26.COV2.S was injected intramuscularly once, or twice 56 days apart.

Indicated treatment: roughly 18 received Ad26.COV2.S at low or high dose, single or two shots; several received placebo; per-sample allocation not given. At day 63 after the first vaccine or placebo injection, samples were drawn. Profiled with immunoSEQ multiplex PCR; TCRdb holds only in-frame clones, not every one. This sample has about half a million clones; 80% to 90% occur once, and the top ten carry around 1.8%. Per germline, CDR1 LGHDT and CDR2 YNNKEL (reference sequence). V was clipped by 1 base and J by 5 bases, with 14 bases between them. CDR3 length equals 15 residues. This receptor was obtained from a person aged 18-60 years who received the Ad26.COV2.S COVID-19 vaccine or a placebo. V gene TRBV3-1 (or the pseudogene TRBV3-2) combines with J gene TRBJ2-5; perhaps TRBD1 as D (6 bases). The specimen was peripheral blood, collected in a trial of Ad26.COV2.S vaccine versus placebo. The CDR3 DNA sequence: TGTGCCAGCAGCCAAGTTGGCTGGGGGCTGGAGACCCAGTACTTC. Amino acid sequence: CASSQVGWGLETQYF.